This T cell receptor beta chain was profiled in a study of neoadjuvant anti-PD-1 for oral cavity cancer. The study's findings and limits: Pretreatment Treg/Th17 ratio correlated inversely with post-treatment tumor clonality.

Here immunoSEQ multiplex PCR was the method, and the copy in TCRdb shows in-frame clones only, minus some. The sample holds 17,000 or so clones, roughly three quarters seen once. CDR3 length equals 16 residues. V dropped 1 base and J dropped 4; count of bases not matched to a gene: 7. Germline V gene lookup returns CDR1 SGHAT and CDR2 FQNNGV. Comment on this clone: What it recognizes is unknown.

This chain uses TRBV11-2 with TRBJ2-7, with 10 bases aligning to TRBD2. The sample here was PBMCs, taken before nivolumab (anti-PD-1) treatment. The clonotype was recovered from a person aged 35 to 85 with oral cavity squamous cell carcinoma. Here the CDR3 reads CASSLVPSGSTYEQYF. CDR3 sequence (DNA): TGTGCCAGCAGCTTAGTTCCTAGCGGGAGCACATACGAGCAGTACTTC.